This paragraph covers one T cell receptor beta chain sequence. CDR1 MNHNS and CDR2 SASEGT come from the germline V gene. The ends were cut back, 0 bases at V and 6 bases at J, with 9 bases in the middle. CDR3 length equals 15 residues. This sample is drawn from a study of blood T cell repertoires in COVID-19. Turning to the study itself: Whether acute or convalescent, the COVID-19 samples came from the United States, Italy and Spain. In each case, the material was cDNA or gDNA derived from T cells, B-cell-depleted T cells, or PBMCs.

Original processing methods: Counts of nucleated cells, estimated from reference gene primer amplification, were obtained. Profiling relied on immunoSEQ multiplex PCR, and the TCRdb table lists in-frame clones only, not all of them. V and J calls and clone size follow that table, whereas D and trimming were derived from the DNA. Here the sample spans 76,000 or so clones, 91% being singletons. What was sequenced was peripheral blood. V is TRBV6-1 and J is TRBJ1-6; no firm D call. The receptor was isolated from a human donor in a cohort sampled during active COVID-19. The CDR3 loop reads CASSEAWSSNSPLHF. In DNA, the CDR3 is TGTGCCAGCAGTGAAGCGTGGAGTTCTAATTCACCCCTCCACTTT.